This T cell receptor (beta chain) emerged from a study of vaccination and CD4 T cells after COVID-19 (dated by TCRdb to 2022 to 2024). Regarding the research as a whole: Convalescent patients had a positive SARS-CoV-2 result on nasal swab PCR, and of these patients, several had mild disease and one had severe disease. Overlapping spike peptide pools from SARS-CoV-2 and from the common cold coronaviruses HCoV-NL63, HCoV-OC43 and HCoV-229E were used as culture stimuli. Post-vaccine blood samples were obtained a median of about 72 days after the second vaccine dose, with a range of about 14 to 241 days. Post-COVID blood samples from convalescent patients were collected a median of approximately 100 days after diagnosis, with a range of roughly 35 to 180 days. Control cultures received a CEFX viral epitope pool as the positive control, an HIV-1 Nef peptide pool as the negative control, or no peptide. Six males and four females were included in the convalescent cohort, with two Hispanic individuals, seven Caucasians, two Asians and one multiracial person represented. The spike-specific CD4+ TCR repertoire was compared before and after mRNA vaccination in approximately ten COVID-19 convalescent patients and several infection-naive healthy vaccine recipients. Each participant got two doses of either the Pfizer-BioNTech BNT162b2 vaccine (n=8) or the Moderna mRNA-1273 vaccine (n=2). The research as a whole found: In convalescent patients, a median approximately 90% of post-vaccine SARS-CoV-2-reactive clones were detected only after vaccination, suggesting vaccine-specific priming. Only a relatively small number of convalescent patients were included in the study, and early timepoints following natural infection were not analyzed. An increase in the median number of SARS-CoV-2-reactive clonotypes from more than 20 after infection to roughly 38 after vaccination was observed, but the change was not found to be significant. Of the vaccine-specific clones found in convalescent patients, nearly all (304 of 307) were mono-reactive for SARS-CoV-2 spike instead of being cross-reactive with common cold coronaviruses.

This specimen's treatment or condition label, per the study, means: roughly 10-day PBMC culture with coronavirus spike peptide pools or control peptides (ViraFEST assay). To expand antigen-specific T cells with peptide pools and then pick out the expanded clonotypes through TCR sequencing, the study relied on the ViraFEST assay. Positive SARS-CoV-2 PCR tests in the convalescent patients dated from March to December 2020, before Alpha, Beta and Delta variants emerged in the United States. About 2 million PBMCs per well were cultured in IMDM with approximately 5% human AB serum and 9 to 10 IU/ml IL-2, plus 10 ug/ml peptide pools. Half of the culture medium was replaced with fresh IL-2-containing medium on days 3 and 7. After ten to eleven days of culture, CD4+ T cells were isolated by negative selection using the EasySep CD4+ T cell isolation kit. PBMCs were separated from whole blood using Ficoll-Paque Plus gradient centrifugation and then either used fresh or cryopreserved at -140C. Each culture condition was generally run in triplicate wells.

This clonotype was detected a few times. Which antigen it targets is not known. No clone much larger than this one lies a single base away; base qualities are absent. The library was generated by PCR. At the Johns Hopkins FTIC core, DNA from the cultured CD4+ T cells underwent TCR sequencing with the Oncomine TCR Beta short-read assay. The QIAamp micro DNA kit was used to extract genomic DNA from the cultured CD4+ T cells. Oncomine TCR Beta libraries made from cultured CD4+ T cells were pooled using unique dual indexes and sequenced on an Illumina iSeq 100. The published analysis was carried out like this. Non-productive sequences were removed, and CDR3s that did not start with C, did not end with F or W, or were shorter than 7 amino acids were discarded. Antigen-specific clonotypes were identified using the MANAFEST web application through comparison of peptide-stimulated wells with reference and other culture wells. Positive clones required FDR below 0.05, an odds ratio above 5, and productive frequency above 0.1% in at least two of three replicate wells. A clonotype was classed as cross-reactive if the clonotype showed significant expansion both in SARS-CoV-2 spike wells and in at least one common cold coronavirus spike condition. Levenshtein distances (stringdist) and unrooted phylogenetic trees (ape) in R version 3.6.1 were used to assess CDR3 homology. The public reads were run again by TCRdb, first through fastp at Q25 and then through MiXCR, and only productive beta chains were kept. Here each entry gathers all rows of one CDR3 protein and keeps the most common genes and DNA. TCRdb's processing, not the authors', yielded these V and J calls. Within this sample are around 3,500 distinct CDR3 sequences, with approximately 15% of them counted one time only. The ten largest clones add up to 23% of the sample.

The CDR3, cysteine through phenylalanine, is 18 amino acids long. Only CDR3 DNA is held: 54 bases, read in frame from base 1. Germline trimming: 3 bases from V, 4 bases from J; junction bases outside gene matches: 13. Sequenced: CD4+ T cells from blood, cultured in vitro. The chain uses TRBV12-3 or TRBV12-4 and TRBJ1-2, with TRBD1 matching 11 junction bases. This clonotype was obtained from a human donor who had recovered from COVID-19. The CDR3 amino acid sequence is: CASSFHRDRGYFGYGYTF. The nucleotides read TGTGCCAGCAGTTTCCACCGGGACAGGGGGTATTTCGGCTATGGCTACACCTTC.